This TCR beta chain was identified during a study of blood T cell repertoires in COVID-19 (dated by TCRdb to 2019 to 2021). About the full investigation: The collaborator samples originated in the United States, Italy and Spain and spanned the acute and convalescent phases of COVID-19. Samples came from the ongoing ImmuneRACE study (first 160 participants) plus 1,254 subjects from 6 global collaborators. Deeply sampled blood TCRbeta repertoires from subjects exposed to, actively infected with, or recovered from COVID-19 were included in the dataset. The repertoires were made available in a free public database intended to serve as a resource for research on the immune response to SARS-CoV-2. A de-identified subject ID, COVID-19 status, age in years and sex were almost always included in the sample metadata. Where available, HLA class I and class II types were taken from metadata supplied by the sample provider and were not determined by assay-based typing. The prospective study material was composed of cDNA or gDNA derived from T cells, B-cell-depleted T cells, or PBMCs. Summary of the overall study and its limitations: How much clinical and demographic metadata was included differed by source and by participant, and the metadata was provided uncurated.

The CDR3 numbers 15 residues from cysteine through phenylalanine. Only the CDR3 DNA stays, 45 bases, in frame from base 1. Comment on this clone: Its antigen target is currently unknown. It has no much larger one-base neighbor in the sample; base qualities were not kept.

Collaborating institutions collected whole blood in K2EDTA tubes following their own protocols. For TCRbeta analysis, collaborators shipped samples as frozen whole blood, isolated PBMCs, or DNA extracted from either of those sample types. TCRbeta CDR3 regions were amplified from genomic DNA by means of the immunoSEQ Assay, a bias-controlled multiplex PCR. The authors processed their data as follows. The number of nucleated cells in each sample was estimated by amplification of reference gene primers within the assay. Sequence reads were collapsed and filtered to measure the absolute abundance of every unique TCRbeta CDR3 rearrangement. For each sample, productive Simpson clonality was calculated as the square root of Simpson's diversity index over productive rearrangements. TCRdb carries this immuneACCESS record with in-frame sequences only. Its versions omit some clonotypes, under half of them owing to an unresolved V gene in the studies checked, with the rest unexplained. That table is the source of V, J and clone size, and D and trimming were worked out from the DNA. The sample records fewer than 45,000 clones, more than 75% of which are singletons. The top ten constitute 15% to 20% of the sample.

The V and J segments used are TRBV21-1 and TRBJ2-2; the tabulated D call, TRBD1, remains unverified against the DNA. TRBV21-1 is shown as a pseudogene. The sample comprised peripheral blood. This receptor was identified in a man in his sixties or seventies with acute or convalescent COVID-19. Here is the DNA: TGTGCCAGCAGCAAAAGGCAGGAGAACACCGGGGAGCTGTTTTTT. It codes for CASSKRQENTGELFF.